One sample yielded the 28 T cell receptor beta chains listed below, sequenced in a study of response to subunit inactivated influenza vaccine. TCRdb re-analysed the RT-PCR reads in MiXCR, keeping a single row per CDR3 protein. Among hundreds of thousands of distinct CDR3 sequences listed, less than 15% were seen once. The specimen was PBMCs from blood, collected roughly 2 weeks before vaccination. Every receptor here comes from a man between 45 and 60 years old who received an inactivated influenza vaccine.

This clonotype was found many times. The chain employs TRBV12-3 or TRBV12-4 and TRBJ1-5; D possibly corresponds to TRBD1 (6 bases). The CDR3 contains 15 residues. Trimming removed 2 bases at V and 6 bases at J, with 14 bases between. CDR3 DNA: TGTGCCAGCAGTTTACTGAGCGGGGGCCCTCAGCCCCAGCATTTT. This codes for CASSLLSGGPQPQHF.

This clonotype was found a few times. The chain couples TRBV5-1 to TRBJ2-5; D gene uncertain. Per germline, CDR1 SGHRS and CDR2 YFSETQ. V lost 0 bases to trimming and J lost 4 bases, with 10 bases between them. This CDR3 has 14 amino acids. The CDR3 coding sequence is TGCGCCAGCAGCTTGGGGTGGGCAGGAGAGACCCAGTACTTC. Amino acids: CASSLGWAGETQYF. The full variable domain, with the rest looked up from reference TRBV5-1 and TRBJ2-5, is KAGVTQTPRYLIKTRGQQVTLSCSPISGHRSVSWYQQTPGQGLQFLFEYFSETQRNKGNFPGRFSGRQFSNSRSEMNVSTLELGDSALYLCASSLGWAGETQYFGPGTRLLVL.

This clonotype was found once. The chain has TRBV3-1 and TRBJ1-2; D gene ambiguous. This CDR3 region has 15 residues. V gave up 1 base and J gave up 7 bases, with 16 bases separating them. Germline V gene sequence: CDR1 LGHDT, CDR2 YNNKEL (reference sequence). The CDR3 reads CASSQVGRGSGGYTF. CDR3 in DNA: TGTGCCAGCAGCCAAGTGGGTAGAGGGTCAGGTGGCTACACCTTC.

This clonotype was observed a handful of times. This chain uses TRBV10-3 with TRBJ1-5, with 7 bases aligning to TRBD1. The length of the CDR3 is 13 residues. Germline V CDR1 and CDR2: ENHRY, SYGVKD. V lost 10 bases, J lost 5 bases, and 8 bases stayed unmatched. CDR3 coding DNA: TGTGCCACCCGAGGGCAGGGGGATCAGCCCCAGCATTTT. It encodes CATRGQGDQPQHF.

This clonotype was recorded a few times. The J gene is TRBJ2-7, the V gene TRBV7-3; maybe TRBD2 (5 bases). This CDR3 comprises 13 residues. CDR1 and CDR2 from the germline V gene are SGHTA and FQGTGA. Trimming pared 5 bases from V and 1 base from J, leaving 9 bases between. CDR3 DNA sequence: TGTGCCAGCAGCATCGGGGTATCCTACGAGCAGTACTTC. It encodes CASSIGVSYEQYF. The full variable domain, with the rest looked up from reference TRBV7-3 and TRBJ2-7, is GAGVSQTPSNKVTEKGKYVELRCDPISGHTALYWYRQSLGQGPEFLIYFQGTGAADDSGLPNDRFFAVRPEGSVSTLKIQRTERGDSAVYLCASSIGVSYEQYFGPGTRLTVT.

The J gene is TRBJ2-7, the V gene TRBV3-1; 9 nucleotides line up with TRBD1. Germline values: CDR1 LGHDT, CDR2 YNNKEL (reference sequence). The CDR3 length is 14 residues. The V segment lost 7 bases and the J segment 6 bases; nucleotides outside the gene matches: 10. CDR3 sequence reads: CASTLGTGRSEQYF. DNA for the CDR3: TGTGCCAGCACCCTTGGGACAGGGCGCTCCGAGCAGTACTTC.

This clonotype occurred many times. The CDR3 loop is CASSQGGTGQETQYF. The CDR3 DNA reads as TGTGCCAGCAGCCAAGGTGGGACGGGACAAGAGACCCAGTACTTC. This sequence joins TRBV4-2 and TRBJ2-5; either TRBD1 or TRBD2 may fit D (5 bases each). The CDR3 runs to 15 residues. In germline, CDR1 is LGHNA, CDR2 YNFKEQ. V was shortened by 1 base and J by 2 bases, with 11 bases between the two germline ends.

CDR3 bases: TGCAGTGCTTGGACCCTCTCGGACACTGAAGCTTTCTTT. Protein sequence: CSAWTLSDTEAFF. This rearrangement joins TRBV20-1 to TRBJ1-1; D not resolved. The CDR3 consists of 13 residues. The V gene lost 5 bases and the J gene lost 3 bases, with 13 bases spanning the gap. CDR1 and CDR2 (germline): DFQATT, SNEGSKA (reference sequence).

In this sample, this clonotype turned up a few times. The J gene is TRBJ2-7, the V gene TRBV4-1; 11 bases are shared with TRBD1. V was clipped by 1 base and J by 4 bases; unmatched bases: 3. The CDR3 sequence is 15 residues long. Germline V gene data show CDR1 as MGHRA and CDR2 as YSYEKL. The CDR3 loop reads CASSQAWDRGYEQYF. CDR3 nucleotide sequence: TGCGCCAGCAGCCAAGCTTGGGACAGGGGGTACGAGCAGTACTTC.

This clonotype has just a few counts. The chain employs TRBV7-9 and TRBJ2-3, with 7 bases identical to TRBD1. Losses at the gene ends were 5 bases for V and 6 bases for J; bases not matched to a gene: 8. The CDR3 covers 14 residues. The germline CDR1 and CDR2 sequences are SEHNR and FQNEAQ (reference sequence). The CDR3 is CASSPVRGLDTQYF. The CDR3 bases are TGTGCCAGCAGCCCCGTGAGGGGGCTGGATACGCAGTATTTT.

In this sample, this clonotype turned up a few times. The gene calls are TRBV4-1 and TRBJ1-3; D may be TRBD1 (5 bases). V lost 0 bases, J lost 2 bases, and 14 bases lay in between. The CDR3 spans 17 residues. Germline V gene data show CDR1 as MGHRA and CDR2 as YSYEKL. CDR3 sequence reads: CASSQDSLPGPGNTIYF. In nucleotides, the CDR3 is TGCGCCAGCAGCCAAGATAGTTTACCGGGACCTGGAAACACCATATATTTT.

This clonotype was seen more than once but under ten times. The J gene is TRBJ1-2, the V gene TRBV5-1; unclear D gene. Germline values: CDR1 SGHRS, CDR2 YFSETQ. V was pared by 0 bases and J by 5 bases, with 11 bases between. This CDR3 is 14 amino acids long. The CDR3 sequence: CASSLEPGLYGYTF. The DNA for the CDR3 is TGCGCCAGCAGCTTGGAACCGGGCCTATATGGCTACACCTTC. Looking up the rest from reference TRBV5-1 and TRBJ1-2 gives the full variable domain: KAGVTQTPRYLIKTRGQQVTLSCSPISGHRSVSWYQQTPGQGLQFLFEYFSETQRNKGNFPGRFSGRQFSNSRSEMNVSTLELGDSALYLCASSLEPGLYGYTFGSGTRLTVV.

This clonotype was recorded a few times. V gene TRBV4-3 combines with J gene TRBJ2-3; D is unclear. The germline V and J ends were trimmed by 4 bases and 3 bases, with 11 bases remaining between them. CDR1 is LGHNA and CDR2 is YSLEER in the germline V gene. The CDR3 runs to 14 residues. The CDR3 reads CASSLQEWTDTQYF. The CDR3 coding sequence is TGCGCCAGCAGCCTCCAGGAATGGACAGATACGCAGTATTTT.

This rearrangement joins TRBV4-3 to TRBJ2-7; 16 bases align to TRBD2. Germline CDR1 LGHNA, CDR2 YSLEER. Trimming took 5 bases from V and 7 from J; bases not matched to a gene: 8. The CDR3 covers 16 residues. CDR3 amino acids: CASSRGTSGGDSEQYF. CDR3 nucleotides: TGCGCCAGCAGCAGAGGGACTAGCGGGGGGGATTCTGAGCAGTACTTC.

The rearrangement joins TRBV28 to TRBJ2-5; D is possibly TRBD1 (6 bases). The CDR3 is 13 amino acids. The germline gives CDR1 MDHEN, CDR2 SYDVKM. Trimming removed 11 bases from V and 2 bases from J, with 15 bases in between. The CDR3 sequence: CAAVGGVQETQYF. CDR3 DNA sequence: TGTGCCGCTGTAGGGGGAGTACAAGAGACCCAGTACTTC.

The chain is built from TRBV2 and TRBJ2-7; tentatively, D is TRBD1 or TRBD2 (5 bases each). The CDR3 runs to 12 residues. Trimming shortened V by 6 bases and J by 3 bases, and 9 bases separated the two germline ends. Germline assignment: CDR1 SNHLY and CDR2 FYNNEI. The CDR3, as DNA: TGTGCCAGCAGGGGGACGGTCTACGAGCAGTACTTC. It specifies CASRGTVYEQYF.

This clonotype was found many times. This chain uses TRBV20-1 with TRBJ1-1; no reliable D call. The CDR3 spans 13 residues. Trimming pared 0 bases from V and 0 bases from J, leaving 5 bases between. In germline, CDR1 is DFQATT, CDR2 SNEGSKA (reference sequence). CDR3 region: CSARDPVNTEAFF. The CDR3 coding sequence is TGCAGTGCTAGAGATCCAGTGAACACTGAAGCTTTCTTT.

J is TRBJ2-7 and V is TRBV9; TRBD2 matches at 7 bases. CDR3 length equals 16 residues. Trimming removed 0 bases from V and 7 bases from J; junction bases left unmatched: 13. CDR1 is SGDLS and CDR2 is YYNGEE in the germline V gene. CDR3 DNA: TGTGCCAGCAGCGTAGCGGGCGGGACTACTGGAGAGGAGCAGTACTTC. It yields the protein CASSVAGGTTGEEQYF.

J is TRBJ2-5 and V is TRBV6-5; possibly TRBD1 for D (6 bases). The CDR3 consists of 16 residues. Looked up from germline, CDR1 is MNHEY and CDR2 is SVGAGI. V dropped 0 bases and J dropped 4 bases, with 15 bases sitting between them. The CDR3 protein is CASSYSPAGDRETQYF. The CDR3, as DNA: TGTGCCAGCAGTTACTCTCCGGCAGGGGACCGAGAGACCCAGTACTTC.

This clonotype was counted a few times. This sequence joins TRBV18 and TRBJ2-1, with a weak D call TRBD1 (6 bases). CDR3 length equals 17 residues. Per the germline V gene, CDR1 is KGHSH and CDR2 is LQKENI. Trimming stripped 0 bases from V and 2 bases from J, with 14 bases between. The CDR3 protein is CASSPPQGSGPYNEQFF. CDR3 nucleotides: TGTGCCAGCTCACCACCGCAGGGGTCGGGGCCCTACAATGAGCAGTTCTTC.

The chain recombines TRBV5-6 with TRBJ2-7, with 9 bases identical to TRBD1. V shed 1 base, J shed 2 bases, and the junction held 7 bases outside the gene matches. The germline CDR1 and CDR2 sequences are SGHDT and YYEEEE. CDR3 length: 16 residues. The CDR3 protein is CASSLLGQGIAYEQYF. CDR3 DNA sequence: TGTGCCAGCAGCTTGTTAGGACAGGGGATCGCCTACGAGCAGTACTTC. The full variable domain, in which reference TRBV5-6 and TRBJ2-7 provide the parts outside the CDR3, is DAGVTQSPTHLIKTRGQQVTLRCSPKSGHDTVSWYQQALGQGPQFIFQYYEEEERQRGNFPDRFSGHQFPNYSSELNVNALLLGDSALYLCASSLLGQGIAYEQYFGPGTRLTVT.

The V gene is TRBV2, the J gene TRBJ1-5, with TRBD1 as a possible D gene (6 bases). Looked up from germline, CDR1 is SNHLY and CDR2 is FYNNEI. Trimming shortened V by 4 bases and J by 6 bases, and 13 bases separated the two germline ends. The CDR3 contains 14 residues. The CDR3, as DNA: TGTGCCAGCAGTGTTGGGGGAGGGGGTCAGCCCCAGCATTTT. It specifies CASSVGGGGQPQHF.

This clonotype occurred many times. The chain has TRBV20-1 and TRBJ1-1; D unresolved. The V end lost 0 bases, the J end lost 2 bases, and 10 bases lay between the germline ends. The CDR3 spans 14 residues. Germline values: CDR1 DFQATT, CDR2 SNEGSKA (reference sequence). The CDR3 DNA sequence: TGCAGTGCTAGAGACCGGGTTACAAACACTGAAGCTTTCTTT. It yields the protein CSARDRVTNTEAFF.

This clonotype was picked up many times. This chain connects TRBV12-3 or TRBV12-4 to TRBJ2-3; D gene unclear. The V end lost 7 bases, the J end lost 6 bases, and 8 bases lay between the germline ends. This CDR3 contains 11 residues. CDR3 DNA: TGTGCCAGCATCGATGGGGATACGCAGTATTTT. Its translation: CASIDGDTQYF.

Only one count was recorded for this clonotype. The chain combines TRBV16 with TRBJ1-2, with D possibly being TRBD1 (5 bases). Germline values: CDR1 KGHSY, CDR2 FQNENV. The V end lost 0 bases, the J end lost 4 bases, and 18 bases lay between the germline ends. The CDR3 totals 17 residues. This chain's CDR3 is CASSQSRRVRESYGYTF. The DNA for the CDR3 is TGTGCCAGCAGCCAATCTCGGAGGGTCAGGGAATCCTATGGCTACACCTTC.

This chain uses TRBV11-2 with TRBJ1-4; D is possibly TRBD1 (5 bases). There are 15 residues in the CDR3. Germline lookup yields CDR1 SGHAT and CDR2 FQNNGV. V lost 5 bases and J 0 bases, leaving 10 bases between the germline ends. The CDR3: CASSAKGATNEKLFF. The CDR3 DNA follows: TGTGCCAGCAGCGCCAAAGGGGCAACTAATGAAAAACTGTTTTTT.

The genes are TRBV5-1 and TRBJ2-5; D ambiguous. CDR3 length equals 15 residues. Trimming pared 5 bases from V and 0 bases from J, leaving 14 bases between. The V gene's germline CDR1 is SGHRS and CDR2 YFSETQ. CDR3 protein: CASSFAGSYQETQYF. In DNA form, the CDR3 reads TGCGCCAGCAGTTTCGCCGGGTCGTACCAAGAGACCCAGTACTTC. The whole variable domain, filled in from reference TRBV5-1 and TRBJ2-5, reads KAGVTQTPRYLIKTRGQQVTLSCSPISGHRSVSWYQQTPGQGLQFLFEYFSETQRNKGNFPGRFSGRQFSNSRSEMNVSTLELGDSALYLCASSFAGSYQETQYFGPGTRLLVL.

This clonotype was found many times. The rearrangement uses TRBV4-3 and TRBJ1-1; 10 nucleotides match TRBD1. V trimming: 0 bases; J trimming: 3 bases; junction bases outside the gene matches: 4. CDR3 size: 16 residues. Per germline, CDR1 LGHNA and CDR2 YSLEER. The CDR3 DNA sequence: TGCGCCAGCAGCCAAGATGGAGGACAGGGGGACACTGAAGCTTTCTTT. This encodes CASSQDGGQGDTEAFF.